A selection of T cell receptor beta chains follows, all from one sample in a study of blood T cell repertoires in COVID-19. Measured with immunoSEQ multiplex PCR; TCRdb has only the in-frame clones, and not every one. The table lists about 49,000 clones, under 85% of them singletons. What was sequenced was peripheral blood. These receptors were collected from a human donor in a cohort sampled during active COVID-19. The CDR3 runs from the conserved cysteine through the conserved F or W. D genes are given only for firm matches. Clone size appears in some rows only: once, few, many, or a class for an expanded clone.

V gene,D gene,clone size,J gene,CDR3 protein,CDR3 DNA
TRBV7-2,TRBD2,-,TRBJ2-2,CASNQLAGGVGELFF,TGTGCCAGCAACCAGCTAGCGGGGGGTGTCGGGGAGCTGTTTTTT
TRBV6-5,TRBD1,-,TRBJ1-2,CASGLWDRGGYTF,TGTGCCAGCGGGTTGTGGGACAGGGGAGGCTACACCTTC
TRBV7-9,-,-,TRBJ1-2,CASSSSSSGAHGYTF,TGTGCCAGCAGCTCCAGTTCCTCAGGGGCCCATGGCTACACCTTC
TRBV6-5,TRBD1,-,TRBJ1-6,CASTLGQGDSPLHF,TGTGCCAGCACCCTCGGACAGGGTGATTCACCCCTCCACTTT
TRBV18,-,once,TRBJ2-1,CASHSPVGGNEQFF,TGTGCCAGCCACTCACCTGTGGGGGGAAATGAGCAGTTCTTC
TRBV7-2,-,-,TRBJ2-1,CASSLAKRNEQFF,TGTGCCAGCAGCTTAGCGAAGAGGAATGAGCAGTTCTTC
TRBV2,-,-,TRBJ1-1,CASSEQGYTEAFF,TGTGCCAGCAGTGAACAGGGGTACACTGAAGCTTTCTTT
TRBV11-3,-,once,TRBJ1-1,CASSSGFGTEAFF,TGTGCCAGCAGCTCCGGGTTCGGCACTGAAGCTTTCTTT
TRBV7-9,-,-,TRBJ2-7,CASSLVNFEQYF,TGTGCCAGCAGCTTAGTAAACTTCGAGCAGTACTTC
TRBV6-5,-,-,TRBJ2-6,CATVASGANVLTF,TGTGCCACCGTGGCCTCTGGGGCCAACGTCCTGACTTTC
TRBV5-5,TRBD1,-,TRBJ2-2,CASSMGQFTGELFF,TGTGCCAGCAGCATGGGACAGTTCACCGGGGAGCTGTTTTTT
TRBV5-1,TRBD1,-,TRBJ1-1,CASSSFTGDTEAFF,TGCGCCAGCAGCTCGTTTACAGGGGACACTGAAGCTTTCTTT
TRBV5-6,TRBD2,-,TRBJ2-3,CASSRRPAGGDTQYF,TGTGCCAGCAGCCGACGGCCAGCGGGGGGGGATACGCAGTATTTT
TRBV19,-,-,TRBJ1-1,CASSEQRYEAFF,TGTGCCAGTAGTGAGCAGCGATATGAAGCTTTCTTT
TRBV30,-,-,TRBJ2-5,CAWSVRPGTQYF,TGTGCCTGGAGTGTACGGCCGGGGACCCAGTACTTC
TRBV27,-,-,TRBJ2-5,CASSFLQGRETQYF,TGTGCCAGCAGTTTTCTACAGGGACGGGAGACCCAGTACTTC
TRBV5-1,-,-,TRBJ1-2,CASSSDRLYGYTF,TGCGCCAGCAGCTCTGACAGGCTCTATGGCTACACCTTC
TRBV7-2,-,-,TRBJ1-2,CASSLEGVSGYTF,TGTGCCAGCAGCTTAGAAGGGGTCAGTGGCTACACCTTC
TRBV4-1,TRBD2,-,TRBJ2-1,CASSELRGRVNEQFF,TGCGCCAGCAGCGAGCTACGCGGGAGAGTCAATGAGCAGTTCTTC
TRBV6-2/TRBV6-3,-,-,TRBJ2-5,CASSYRREETQYF,TGTGCCAGCAGTTATAGGAGGGAAGAGACCCAGTACTTC
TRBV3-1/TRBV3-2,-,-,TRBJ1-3,CASSVRGSGNTIYF,TGTGCCAGCAGCGTGAGAGGTTCTGGAAACACCATATATTTT
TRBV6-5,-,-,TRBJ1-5,CGTDGGGVQPQHF,TGTGGAACAGATGGGGGAGGGGTTCAGCCCCAGCATTTT
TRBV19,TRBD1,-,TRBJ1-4,CASIDRVGEKLFF,TGTGCCAGCATAGACAGGGTTGGCGAAAAACTGTTTTTT
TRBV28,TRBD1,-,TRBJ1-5,CASSTKSGTASYSNQPQHF,TGTGCCAGCAGTACGAAATCCGGGACAGCCAGTTATAGCAATCAGCCCCAGCATTTT
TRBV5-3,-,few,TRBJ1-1,CATPSRGSNTEAFF,TGTGCCACACCATCACGGGGAAGTAACACTGAAGCTTTCTTT
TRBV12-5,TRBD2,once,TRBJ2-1,CASGLSTTSGGTNEQFF,TGTGCTAGTGGTTTGTCAACGACTAGCGGGGGAACGAATGAGCAGTTCTTC
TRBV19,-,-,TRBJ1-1,CASSINGGGTTEAFF,TGTGCCAGTAGTATCAACGGGGGGGGCACCACTGAAGCTTTCTTT
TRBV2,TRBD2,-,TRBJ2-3,CASSLLAGGGTDTQYF,TGTGCCAGCAGTTTGCTAGCGGGAGGGGGCACAGATACGCAGTATTTT
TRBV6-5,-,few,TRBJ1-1,CASSKLGGLNTEAFF,TGTGCCAGCAGTAAGTTGGGGGGTTTGAACACTGAAGCTTTCTTT
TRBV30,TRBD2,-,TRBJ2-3,CAWAPGLAVSDTQYF,TGTGCCTGGGCACCGGGACTAGCCGTCTCAGATACGCAGTATTTT
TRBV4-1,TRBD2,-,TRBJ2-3,CASSQDRAGLRGTDTQYF,TGCGCCAGCAGCCAAGATAGAGCGGGACTCCGTGGGACAGATACGCAGTATTTT
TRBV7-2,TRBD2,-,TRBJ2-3,CASSGSGGAPSDTQYF,TGTGCCAGCAGCGGTAGCGGGGGGGCTCCCTCAGATACGCAGTATTTT
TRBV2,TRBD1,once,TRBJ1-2,CASSDRGYDGYTF,TGTGCCAGCAGTGACAGGGGGTACGATGGCTACACCTTC
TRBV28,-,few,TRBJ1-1,CASSFLGLEAFF,TGTGCCAGCAGTTTCCTTGGGCTGGAAGCTTTCTTT
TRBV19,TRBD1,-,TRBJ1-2,CASSIGGTDYGYTF,TGTGCCAGTAGTATAGGTGGGACAGACTATGGCTACACCTTC
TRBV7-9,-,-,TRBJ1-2,CASSLVGGATDGYTF,TGTGCCAGCAGCTTAGTTGGGGGGGCTACGGATGGCTACACCTTC
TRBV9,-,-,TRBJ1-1,CASSVAGGRTEAFF,TGTGCCAGCAGCGTAGCTGGGGGGAGGACTGAAGCTTTCTTT
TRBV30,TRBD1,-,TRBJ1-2,CAWSRGQYGYTF,TGTGCCTGGAGCCGGGGACAGTATGGCTACACCTTC
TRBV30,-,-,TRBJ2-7,CAWSQSGVSSYEQYF,TGTGCCTGGAGTCAGTCCGGGGTAAGCTCCTACGAGCAGTACTTC
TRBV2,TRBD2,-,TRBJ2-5,CASSPGLAAETQYF,TGTGCCAGCAGTCCAGGACTAGCGGCAGAGACCCAGTACTTC
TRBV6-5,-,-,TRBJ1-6,CASTLKPYNSPLHF,TGTGCCAGCACCCTAAAGCCTTATAATTCACCCCTCCACTTT
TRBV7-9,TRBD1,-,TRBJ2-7,CASSPRTGTVVAPYEQYF,TGTGCCAGCAGCCCACGGACGGGGACAGTTGTCGCTCCCTACGAGCAGTACTTC
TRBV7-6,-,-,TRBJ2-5,CASSLSGVWGETQYF,TGTGCCAGCAGCTTATCGGGGGTTTGGGGGGAGACCCAGTACTTC
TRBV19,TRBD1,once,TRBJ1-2,CASSIDPGQGRGYTF,TGTGCCAGTAGTATAGATCCTGGACAGGGACGGGGCTACACCTTC
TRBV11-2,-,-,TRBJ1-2,CASSLDRTGHGYTF,TGTGCCAGCAGCTTAGATCGCACAGGGCATGGCTACACCTTC
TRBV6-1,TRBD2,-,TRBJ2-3,CASSEWRTSGADTQYF,TGTGCCAGCAGTGAATGGCGGACTAGCGGGGCAGATACGCAGTATTTT
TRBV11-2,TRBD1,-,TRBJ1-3,CASSHPGTGSGNTIYF,TGTGCCAGCAGCCACCCCGGGACAGGGTCTGGAAACACCATATATTTT
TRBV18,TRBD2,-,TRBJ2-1,CASSPPGLAGVVGNEQFF,TGTGCCAGCTCACCCCCGGGACTAGCGGGAGTTGTAGGCAATGAGCAGTTCTTC